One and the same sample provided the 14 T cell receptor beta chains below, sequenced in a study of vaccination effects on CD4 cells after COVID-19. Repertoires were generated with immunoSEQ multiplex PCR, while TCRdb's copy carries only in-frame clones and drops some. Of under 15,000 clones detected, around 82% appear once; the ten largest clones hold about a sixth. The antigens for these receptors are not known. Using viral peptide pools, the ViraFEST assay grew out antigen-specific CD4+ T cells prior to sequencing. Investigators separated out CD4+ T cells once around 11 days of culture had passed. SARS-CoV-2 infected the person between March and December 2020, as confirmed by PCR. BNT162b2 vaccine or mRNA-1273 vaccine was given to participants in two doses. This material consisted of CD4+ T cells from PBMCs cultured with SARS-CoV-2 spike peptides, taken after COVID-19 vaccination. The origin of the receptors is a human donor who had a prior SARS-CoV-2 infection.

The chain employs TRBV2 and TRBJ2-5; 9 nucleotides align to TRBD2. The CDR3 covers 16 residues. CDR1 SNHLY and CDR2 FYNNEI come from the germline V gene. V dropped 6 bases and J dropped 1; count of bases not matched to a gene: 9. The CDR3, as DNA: TGTGCCAGCAGGGGGGGCGGCGGGGGGGGCCAAGAGACCCAGTACTTC. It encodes CASRGGGGGGQETQYF. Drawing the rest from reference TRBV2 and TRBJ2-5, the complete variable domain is EPEVTQTPSHQVTQMGQEVILRCVPISNHLYFYWYRQILGQKVEFLVSFYNNEISEKSEIFDDQFSVERPDGSNFTLKIRSTKLEDSAMYFCASRGGGGGGQETQYFGPGTRLLVL.

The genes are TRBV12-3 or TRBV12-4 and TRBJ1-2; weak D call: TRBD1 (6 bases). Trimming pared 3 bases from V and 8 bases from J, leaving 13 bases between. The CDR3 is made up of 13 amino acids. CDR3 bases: TGTGCCAGCAGTTTCGGCAGACAGGAGGGCTACACCTTC. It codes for CASSFGRQEGYTF.

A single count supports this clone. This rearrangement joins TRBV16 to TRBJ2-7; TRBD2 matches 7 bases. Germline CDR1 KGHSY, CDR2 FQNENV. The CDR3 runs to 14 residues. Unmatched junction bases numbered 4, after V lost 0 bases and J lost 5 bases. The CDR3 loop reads CASSQSGGVNEQYF. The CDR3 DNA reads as TGTGCCAGCAGCCAATCGGGGGGGGTCAACGAGCAGTACTTC. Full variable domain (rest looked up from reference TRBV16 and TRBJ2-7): GEEVAQTPKHLVRGEGQKAKLYCAPIKGHSYVFWYQQVLKNEFKFLISFQNENVFDETGMPKERFSAKCLPNSPCSLEIQATKLEDSAVYFCASSQSGGVNEQYFGPGTRLTVT.

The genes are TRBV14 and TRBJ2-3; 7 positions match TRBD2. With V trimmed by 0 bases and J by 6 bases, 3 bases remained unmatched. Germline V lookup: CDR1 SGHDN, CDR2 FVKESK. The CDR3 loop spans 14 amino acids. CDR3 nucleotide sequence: TGTGCCAGCAGCCAAGATTTCGGGGGGGATACGCAGTATTTT. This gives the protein CASSQDFGGDTQYF. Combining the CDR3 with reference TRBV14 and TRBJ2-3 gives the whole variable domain EAGVTQFPSHSVIEKGQTVTLRCDPISGHDNLYWYRRVMGKEIKFLLHFVKESKQDESGMPNNRFLAERTGGTYSTLKVQPAELEDSGVYFCASSQDFGGDTQYFGPGTRLTVL.

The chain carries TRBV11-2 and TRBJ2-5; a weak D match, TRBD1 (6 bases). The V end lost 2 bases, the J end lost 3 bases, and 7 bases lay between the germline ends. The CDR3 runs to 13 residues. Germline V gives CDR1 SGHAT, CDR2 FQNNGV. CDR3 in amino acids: CASSLNREETQYF. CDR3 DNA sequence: TGTGCCAGCAGCTTAAACAGGGAAGAGACCCAGTACTTC.

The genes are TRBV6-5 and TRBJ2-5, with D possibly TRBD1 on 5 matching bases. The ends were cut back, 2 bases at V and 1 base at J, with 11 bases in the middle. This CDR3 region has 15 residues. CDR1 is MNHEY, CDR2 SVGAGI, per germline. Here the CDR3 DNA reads TGTGCCAGCAGTTACAACAGGCAAACCCAAGAGACCCAGTACTTC. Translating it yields CASSYNRQTQETQYF.

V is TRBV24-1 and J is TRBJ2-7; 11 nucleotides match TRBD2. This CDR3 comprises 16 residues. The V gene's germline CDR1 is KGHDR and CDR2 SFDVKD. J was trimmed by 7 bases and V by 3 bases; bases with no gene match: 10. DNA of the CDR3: TGTGCCACCAGTGATACGGTCACTAGCGGGAGAGGTGAGCAGTACTTC. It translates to CATSDTVTSGRGEQYF.

The CDR3 is CASAGGVGTEAFF. Written as DNA, the CDR3 is TGTGCCAGCGCTGGGGGGGTTGGTACTGAAGCTTTCTTT. This chain links TRBV2 with TRBJ1-1, with D perhaps matching TRBD1 (5 bases). The ends were cut back, 8 bases at V and 5 bases at J, with 15 bases in the middle. The CDR3 has 13 residues. Germline CDR1 is SNHLY and CDR2 is FYNNEI.

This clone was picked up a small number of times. CDR3 sequence: CASIPGRDGYEKLFF. The CDR3, as DNA: TGTGCCAGCATTCCGGGACGGGACGGGTATGAAAAACTGTTTTTT. V is TRBV6-5 and J is TRBJ1-4; D possibly corresponds to TRBD1 (5 bases). Trimming cost V 7 bases and J 6 bases, with 18 bases left between them. This CDR3 is built from 15 residues. Germline CDR1 reads MNHEY; CDR2 reads SVGAGI.

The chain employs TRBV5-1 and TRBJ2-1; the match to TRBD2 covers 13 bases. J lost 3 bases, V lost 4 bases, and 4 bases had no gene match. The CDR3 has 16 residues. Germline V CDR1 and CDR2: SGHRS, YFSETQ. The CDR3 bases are TGCGCCAGCAGCCGTGGGACTAGCGGGGTCTACAATGAGCAGTTCTTC. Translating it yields CASSRGTSGVYNEQFF.

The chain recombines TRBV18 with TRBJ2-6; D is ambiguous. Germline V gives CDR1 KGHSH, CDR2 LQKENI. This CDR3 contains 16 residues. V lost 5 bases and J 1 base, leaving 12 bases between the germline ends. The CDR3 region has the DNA TGTGCCAGCTCATTAGGTCGGGTATCTGGGGCCAACGTCCTGACTTTC. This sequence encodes CASSLGRVSGANVLTF.

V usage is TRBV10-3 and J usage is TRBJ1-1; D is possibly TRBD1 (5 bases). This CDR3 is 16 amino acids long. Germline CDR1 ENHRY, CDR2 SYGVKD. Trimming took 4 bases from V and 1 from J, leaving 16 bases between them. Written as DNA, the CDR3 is TGTGCCATCAGTGGCCCAGGTGGTGGGGCGAACACTGAAGCTTTCTTT. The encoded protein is CAISGPGGGANTEAFF.

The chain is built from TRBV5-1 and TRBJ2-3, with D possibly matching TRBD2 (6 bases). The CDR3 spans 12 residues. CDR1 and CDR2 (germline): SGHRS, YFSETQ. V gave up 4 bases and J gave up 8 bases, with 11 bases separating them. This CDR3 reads CASSTRLGTQYF. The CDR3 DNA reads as TGCGCCAGCAGCACCCGACTAGGTACGCAGTATTTT. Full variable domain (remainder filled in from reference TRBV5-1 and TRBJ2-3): KAGVTQTPRYLIKTRGQQVTLSCSPISGHRSVSWYQQTPGQGLQFLFEYFSETQRNKGNFPGRFSGRQFSNSRSEMNVSTLELGDSALYLCASSTRLGTQYFGPGTRLTVL.

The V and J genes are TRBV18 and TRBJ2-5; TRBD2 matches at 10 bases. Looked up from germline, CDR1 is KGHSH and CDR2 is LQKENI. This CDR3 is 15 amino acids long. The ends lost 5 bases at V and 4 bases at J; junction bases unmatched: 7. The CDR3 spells CASSSAGGPGETQYF. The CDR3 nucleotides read TGTGCCAGCTCATCAGCGGGAGGGCCAGGAGAGACCCAGTACTTC.